The clone carrying this T cell receptor (beta chain) appeared a few times. Its antigen remains unknown. This sample is part of a study of beta chain features in type 1 diabetes. Background on the study: Across every sample, about 100 million sorted cells were examined in total. Study results and caveats: Patients showed naive, central memory and Treg TCRB repertoires that appeared more similar than those of healthy donors. Significant though moderate, a shortening of TCRB CDR3s appeared in all four CD4+ subsets of Type 1 diabetes patients. The study found fewer insertions and more deletions at VDJ junctions in type 1 diabetes patients.

The CDR3 totals 13 residues. Trimming took 2 bases from V and 0 from J, leaving 4 bases between them. Germline V lookup: CDR1 MNHEY, CDR2 SMNVEV (reference sequence). What was sequenced were expressed TCRB transcripts, since all of the isolated RNA had been reverse transcribed. The repertoire was sequenced with immunoSEQ multiplex PCR; TCRdb's copy has only in-frame clones and lacks some. The data contain under 300,000 clones, 16% of them singletons. The V gene is TRBV27, the J gene TRBJ1-2, with D unclear. The sequenced sample consisted of naive CD4+ T cells from blood. The source is a man under 40 with type 1 diabetes. DNA for the CDR3: TGTGCCAGCAGTTTAGGCCCTAACTATGGCTACACCTTC. Residues: CASSLGPNYGYTF.